A selection of T cell receptor beta chains follows, all from one sample in a study of T cells in Graves' hyperthyroidism and ophthalmopathy. TCRdb used MiXCR to reprocess the multiplex PCR reads, holding one entry per CDR3 protein. The data show a few hundred thousand distinct CDR3 sequences, about a sixth seen once. Sequenced: blood. The receptor set was obtained from a woman aged 30 to 39 with Graves' hyperthyroidism. Both conserved end residues are part of each CDR3. A D gene is named only where the DNA matches it firmly. Expanded clones get a size class; other rows say once, few or many, or leave the size out.

V gene	D gene	J gene	clone size	CDR3 protein	CDR3 DNA
TRBV28	TRBD1	TRBJ2-7	few	CARSDRDRHPYEQYF	TGTGCCAGAAGCGACCGGGACAGGCACCCCTACGAGCAGTACTTC
TRBV5-1	TRBD2	TRBJ2-2	many	CASSLDVAGGVTGELFF	TGCGCCAGCAGCTTGGACGTTGCGGGAGGGGTGACCGGGGAGCTGTTTTTT
TRBV2	-	TRBJ2-2	many	CASSEGRGPSGELFF	TGTGCCAGCAGTGAGGGGAGGGGGCCGTCCGGGGAGCTGTTTTTT
TRBV20-1	TRBD2	TRBJ2-3	few	CSARRGLAGTDTQYF	TGCAGTGCTAGACGGGGACTAGCGGGCACAGATACGCAGTATTTT
TRBV29-1	TRBD1	TRBJ1-1	-	CSVDWGRRGGFNRGLNTEAFF	TGCAGCGTTGACTGGGGGAGGAGGGGGGGGTTCAACAGGGGTTTGAACACTGAAGCTTTCTTT
TRBV10-3	-	TRBJ1-1	many	CAISELRWHTEAFF	TGTGCCATCAGTGAACTTAGGTGGCACACTGAAGCTTTCTTT
TRBV27	TRBD1	TRBJ1-6	few	CASSTTGAANSPLHF	TGTGCCAGCAGTACCACAGGGGCCGCAAATTCACCCCTCCACTTT
TRBV11-2	-	TRBJ2-3	few	CASSATTDTQYF	TGTGCCAGCAGCGCGACGACAGATACGCAGTATTTT
TRBV10-2	-	TRBJ2-2	-	CASIAANTGELFF	TGCGCCAGCATTGCGGCAAACACCGGGGAGCTGTTTTTT
TRBV19	-	TRBJ2-2	-	CASSMQGTNTGELFF	TGTGCCAGTAGTATGCAGGGGACCAACACCGGGGAGCTGTTTTTT
TRBV24-1	-	TRBJ2-5	-	CATSDSPQGFETQYF	TGTGCCACCAGTGATAGCCCCCAGGGGTTTGAGACCCAGTACTTC
TRBV25-1	TRBD1	TRBJ2-3	-	CASSDGDRVADTQYF	TGTGCCAGCAGTGATGGGGACAGGGTAGCAGATACGCAGTATTTT
TRBV9	-	TRBJ2-3	-	CASSVAGEGTQYF	TGTGCCAGCAGCGTAGCGGGAGAGGGTACGCAGTATTTT
TRBV12-3/TRBV12-4	TRBD2	TRBJ2-3	many	CASRPGLAGGLTWNTQYF	TGTGCCAGCAGGCCCGGACTAGCGGGAGGGCTTACTTGGAATACGCAGTATTTT
TRBV12-3/TRBV12-4	TRBD1	TRBJ1-5	many	CASSLQGARQPQHF	TGTGCCAGCAGTTTACAGGGGGCCCGGCAGCCCCAGCATTTT
TRBV5-1	-	TRBJ2-7	many	CASSPAQGTMEQYF	TGCGCCAGCAGCCCCGCTCAGGGTACGATGGAGCAGTACTTC
TRBV30	-	TRBJ2-1	-	CAWLPSYNEQFF	TGTGCCTGGCTACCTAGTTACAATGAGCAGTTCTTC
TRBV7-6	TRBD2	TRBJ2-2	-	CASSLEVAGNTGELFF	TGTGCCAGCAGCTTAGAGGTAGCGGGGAACACCGGGGAGCTGTTTTTT
TRBV7-6	-	TRBJ1-1	many	CASSSPGYGTEAFF	TGTGCCAGCAGCTCCCCAGGGTATGGCACTGAAGCTTTCTTT
TRBV4-3	-	TRBJ2-7	-	CASSQERVYEQYF	TGCGCCAGCAGCCAAGAGAGAGTTTACGAGCAGTACTTC
TRBV27	-	TRBJ2-5	many	CASSFGRAGQETQYF	TGTGCCAGCAGTTTCGGCCGGGCGGGCCAAGAGACCCAGTACTTC
TRBV27	TRBD2	TRBJ2-5	many	CASSLRVTSGRQETQYF	TGTGCCAGCAGTTTAAGGGTGACTAGCGGGAGACAAGAGACCCAGTACTTC
TRBV28	TRBD1	TRBJ1-3	few	CASSTWTGLGNTIYF	TGTGCCAGCAGTACGTGGACAGGGCTGGGAAACACCATATATTTT
TRBV6-6	-	TRBJ1-1	-	CASSYSTGWENTEAFF	TGTGCCAGCAGTTACTCGACGGGATGGGAGAACACTGAAGCTTTCTTT
TRBV3-1	-	TRBJ1-3	many	CASLSRGNTIYF	TGTGCCAGCTTATCTCGCGGAAACACCATATATTTT
TRBV7-2	TRBD2	TRBJ2-3	-	CASRLTSGSSGSDTQYF	TGTGCCAGCAGACTTACTAGCGGGAGTAGTGGGTCAGATACGCAGTATTTT
TRBV6-1	TRBD2	TRBJ2-7	many	CASSLRTSGGNEQYF	TGTGCCAGCAGTCTTCGGACTAGCGGAGGGAACGAGCAGTACTTC
TRBV20-1	TRBD1	TRBJ1-1	many	CSARRDSHLNTEAFF	TGCAGTGCTAGGCGGGACAGTCATCTGAACACTGAAGCTTTCTTT